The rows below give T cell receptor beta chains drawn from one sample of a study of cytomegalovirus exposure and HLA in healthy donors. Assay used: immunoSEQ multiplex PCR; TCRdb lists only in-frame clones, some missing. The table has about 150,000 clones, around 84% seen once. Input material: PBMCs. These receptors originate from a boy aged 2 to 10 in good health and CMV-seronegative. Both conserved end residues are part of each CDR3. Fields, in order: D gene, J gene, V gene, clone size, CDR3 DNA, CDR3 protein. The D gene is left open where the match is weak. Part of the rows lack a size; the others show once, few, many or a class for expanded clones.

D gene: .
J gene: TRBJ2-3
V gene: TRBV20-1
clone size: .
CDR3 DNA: TGCAGTGCCCGGGGCACAGATACGCAGTATTTT
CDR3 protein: CSARGTDTQYF

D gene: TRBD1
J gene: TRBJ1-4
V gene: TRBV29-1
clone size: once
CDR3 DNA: TGCAGCGTGGGACAGGGGGAGAATGAAAAACTGTTTTTT
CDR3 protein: CSVGQGENEKLFF

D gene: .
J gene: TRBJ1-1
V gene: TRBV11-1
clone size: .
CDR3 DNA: TGTGCCAGCAGCTCTAGAAGACAGGTGAACACTGAAGCTTTCTTT
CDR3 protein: CASSSRRQVNTEAFF

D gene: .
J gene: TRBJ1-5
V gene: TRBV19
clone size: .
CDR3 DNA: TGTGCCAGTAGTACACGACAGGCCCGGGAGCCCCAGCATTTT
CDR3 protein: CASSTRQAREPQHF

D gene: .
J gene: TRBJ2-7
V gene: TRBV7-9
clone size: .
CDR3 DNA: TGTTCCAGCAGCTCGTCGGGACACAAGATAACCTACGAGCAGTACTTC
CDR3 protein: CSSSSSGHKITYEQYF

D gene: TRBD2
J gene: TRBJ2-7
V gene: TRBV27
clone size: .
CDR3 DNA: TGTGCCAGCAGTCTCTCGACTAGCCGATCCTACGAGCAGTACTTC
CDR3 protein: CASSLSTSRSYEQYF

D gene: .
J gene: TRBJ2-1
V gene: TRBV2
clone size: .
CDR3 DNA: TGTGCCAGCAGTGTGGGGCCGGAGACTAGGAGCTCCTACAATGAGCAGTTCTTC
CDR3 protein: CASSVGPETRSSYNEQFF

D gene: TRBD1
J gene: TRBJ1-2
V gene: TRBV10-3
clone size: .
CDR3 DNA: TGTGCCATCACTCTGGGACAGGGCAGTGGCTACACCTTC
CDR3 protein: CAITLGQGSGYTF

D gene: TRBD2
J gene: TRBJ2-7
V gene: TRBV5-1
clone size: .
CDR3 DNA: TGCGCCAGCAGCTTGGAGACTAGCGCAACCCCCTACGAGCAGTACTTC
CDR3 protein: CASSLETSATPYEQYF

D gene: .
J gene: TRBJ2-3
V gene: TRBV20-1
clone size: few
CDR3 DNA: TGCAGTGGACAGGGCACAGATACGCAGTATTTT
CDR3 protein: CSGQGTDTQYF

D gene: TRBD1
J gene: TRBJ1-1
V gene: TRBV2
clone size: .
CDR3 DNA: TGTGCCAGCAGTCCCCTCAGGGGGACTGAAGCTTTCTTT
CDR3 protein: CASSPLRGTEAFF

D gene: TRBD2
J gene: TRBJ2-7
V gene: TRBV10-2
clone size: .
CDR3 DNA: TGCGCCAGCAGTATGGCTAGCGGGTACTACGAGCAGTACTTC
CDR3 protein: CASSMASGYYEQYF

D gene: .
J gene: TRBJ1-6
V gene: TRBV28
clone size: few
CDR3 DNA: TGTGCCAGCCGGGCGGGAGGCTCACCCCTCCACTTT
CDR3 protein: CASRAGGSPLHF

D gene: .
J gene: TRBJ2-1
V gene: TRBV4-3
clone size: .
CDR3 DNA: TGCGCCAGCAGCCAAGTGACGGACTGGAGGGGATCTTACAATGAGCAGTTCTTC
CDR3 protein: CASSQVTDWRGSYNEQFF

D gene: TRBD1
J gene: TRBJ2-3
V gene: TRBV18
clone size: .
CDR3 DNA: TGTGCCAGCTCACCTCCCCGAGGACAGGGGCGTCAGGATACGCAGTATTTT
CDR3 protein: CASSPPRGQGRQDTQYF

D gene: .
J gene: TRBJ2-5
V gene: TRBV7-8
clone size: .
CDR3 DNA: TGTGCCAGCAGCTTAGAACTTTCGGGGGAAAGCCAAGAGACCCAGTACTTC
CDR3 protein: CASSLELSGESQETQYF

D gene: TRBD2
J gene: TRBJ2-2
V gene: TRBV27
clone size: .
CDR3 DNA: TGTGCCAGCAGTTCGACCCCCGGGAGGGATATCACCGGGGAGCTGTTTTTT
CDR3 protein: CASSSTPGRDITGELFF

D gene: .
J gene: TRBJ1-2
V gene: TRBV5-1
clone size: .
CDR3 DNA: TGCGCCAGCAGACAGACCCCTAACTATGGCTACACCTTC
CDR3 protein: CASRQTPNYGYTF

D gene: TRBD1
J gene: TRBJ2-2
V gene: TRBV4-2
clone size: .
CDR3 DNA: TGTGCCAGCAGCCAAGGGACAGGGACACCCGTCACCGGGGAGCTGTTTTTT
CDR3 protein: CASSQGTGTPVTGELFF

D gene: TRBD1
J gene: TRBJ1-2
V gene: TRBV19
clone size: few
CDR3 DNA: TGTGCCAGTAGTACCGGACAGGGTGACTATGGCTACACCTTC
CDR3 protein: CASSTGQGDYGYTF

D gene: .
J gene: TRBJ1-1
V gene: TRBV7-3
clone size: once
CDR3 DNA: TGTGCCAGCAGCTTAGCAGGTCTGGGCACTGAAGCTTTCTTT
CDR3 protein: CASSLAGLGTEAFF

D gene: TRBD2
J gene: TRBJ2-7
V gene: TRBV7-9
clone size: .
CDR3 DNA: TGTGCCAGCAGCACGATCACCGGGACTAGCGGGAGGGACGCCGAGCAGTACTTC
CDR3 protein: CASSTITGTSGRDAEQYF

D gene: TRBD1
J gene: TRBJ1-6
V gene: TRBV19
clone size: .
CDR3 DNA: TGTGCCAGTAGTTCCCTGGACAGGATAAGGTCCTCACCCCTCCACTTT
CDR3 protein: CASSSLDRIRSSPLHF

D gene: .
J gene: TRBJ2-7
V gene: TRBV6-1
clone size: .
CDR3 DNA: TGTGCCAGCAGGCCCCGGGCGGGTAAGAAGTCCGAGCAGTACTTC
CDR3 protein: CASRPRAGKKSEQYF

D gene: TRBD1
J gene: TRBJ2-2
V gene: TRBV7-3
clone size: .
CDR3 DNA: TGTGCCAGCAGCTTAACGGCCCGGACAGGGGGCTCCGGGGAGCTGTTTTTT
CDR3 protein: CASSLTARTGGSGELFF

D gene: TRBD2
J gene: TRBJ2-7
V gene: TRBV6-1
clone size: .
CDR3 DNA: TGTGCCAGCACCCTTCAAGCGGGAATTGTTTACGAGCAGTACTTC
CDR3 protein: CASTLQAGIVYEQYF

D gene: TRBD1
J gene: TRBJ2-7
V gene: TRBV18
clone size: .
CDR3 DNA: TGTGCCAGCTCACTCGGACAGGGGTTTTACCACGAGCAGTACTTC
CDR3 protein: CASSLGQGFYHEQYF

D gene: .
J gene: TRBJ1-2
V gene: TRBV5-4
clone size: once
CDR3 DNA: TGTGCCAGCAGCTTGGACGCAGTTTATGGCTACACCTTC
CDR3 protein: CASSLDAVYGYTF

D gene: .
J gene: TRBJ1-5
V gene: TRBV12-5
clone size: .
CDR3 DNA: TGTGCTAGTGCCCGATCAGAATGGCCCCAGCATTTT
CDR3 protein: CASARSEWPQHF

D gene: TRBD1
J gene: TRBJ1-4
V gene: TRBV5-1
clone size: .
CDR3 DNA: TGCGCCAGCAGCTTGGCCTTTGACAGGGACCGAAAACTGTTTTTT
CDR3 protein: CASSLAFDRDRKLFF

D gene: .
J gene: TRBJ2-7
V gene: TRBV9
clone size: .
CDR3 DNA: TGTGCCAGCAGCGTAGACATTCGGTCGAACGGAGCTCCCCAGTACTTC
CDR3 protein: CASSVDIRSNGAPQYF

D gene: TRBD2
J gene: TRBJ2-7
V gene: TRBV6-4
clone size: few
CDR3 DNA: TGTGCCAGCAGTCCGACTAGCGGGACAACCTACGAGCAGTACTTC
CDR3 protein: CASSPTSGTTYEQYF

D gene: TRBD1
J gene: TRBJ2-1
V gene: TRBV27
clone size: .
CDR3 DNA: TGTGCCAGCACCTCGGACAGGGCGGAGAGTGAGCAGTTCTTC
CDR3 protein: CASTSDRAESEQFF

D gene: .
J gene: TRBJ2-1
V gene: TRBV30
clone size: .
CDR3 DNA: TGTGCCTGGAGCTCCGGACTGAATAAACTCAATGAGCAGTTCTTC
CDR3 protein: CAWSSGLNKLNEQFF

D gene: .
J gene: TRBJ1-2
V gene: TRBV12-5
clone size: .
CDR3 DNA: TGTGCTAGTGGTTTGGGCGTGGGGCTGTATGGCTACACCTTC
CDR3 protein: CASGLGVGLYGYTF

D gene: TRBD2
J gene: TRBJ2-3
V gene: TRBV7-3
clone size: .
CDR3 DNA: TGTGCCAGCAGCTCACTAGCGGGAGGCACAGATACGCAGTATTTT
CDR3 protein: CASSSLAGGTDTQYF

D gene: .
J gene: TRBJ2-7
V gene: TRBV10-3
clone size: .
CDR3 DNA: TGTGCCATCAGTGCCCTACAGGGTACGTACGAGCAGTACTTC
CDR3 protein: CAISALQGTYEQYF

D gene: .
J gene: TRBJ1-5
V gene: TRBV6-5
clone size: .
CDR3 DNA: TGTGCCAGCAGGGGGGGTGGCGTAAATCAGCCCCAGCATTTT
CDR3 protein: CASRGGGVNQPQHF

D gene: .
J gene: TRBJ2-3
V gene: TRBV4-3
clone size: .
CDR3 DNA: TGCGCCAGCAGCCATTACACATCGGGGTCCACAGATACGCAGTATTTT
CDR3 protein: CASSHYTSGSTDTQYF

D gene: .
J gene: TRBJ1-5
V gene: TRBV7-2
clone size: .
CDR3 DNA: TGTGCCAGCAGCGCACAGGGTTGGGGCAATCAGCCCCAGCATTTT
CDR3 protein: CASSAQGWGNQPQHF